This TCR beta chain was profiled in a study of control samples from healthy donors and cancer patients. The V gene's germline CDR1 is SGHAT and CDR2 FQNNGV. Trimming took 1 base from V and 10 from J, leaving 14 bases between them. The CDR3 is made up of 14 amino acids. Here immunoSEQ multiplex PCR was the method, and the copy in TCRdb shows in-frame clones only, minus some. The data show roughly 120,000 clones, 90% to 95% seen once. The sequencing sample was made of PBMCs. The TCR sequence derives from a man aged 45-65 years with head and neck cancer. V gene TRBV11-2 combines with J gene TRBJ2-1; D gene uncertain. CDR3 loop: CASSLVKGRREQFF. The CDR3 DNA follows: TGTGCCAGCAGCTTAGTAAAGGGTCGGCGGGAGCAGTTCTTC.